A selection of T cell receptor beta chains follows, all from one sample in a study of blood T cell dynamics during melanoma immunotherapy. Assay used: immunoSEQ multiplex PCR; TCRdb lists only in-frame clones, some missing. The repertoire holds roughly 20,000 clones, with approximately 90% as singletons. The source was blood, collected from a patient treated with checkpoint blockade. The receptors derive from a human donor with melanoma. The CDR3 runs from the conserved cysteine through the conserved F or W. Fields, in order: V gene, D gene, J gene, clone size, CDR3 DNA, CDR3 protein. The D gene is left open where the match is weak. Not all rows give a size; the values are once, few, many and, for expanded clones, a class.

v_call: TRBV19; d_call: -; j_call: TRBJ2-5; clone_size: -; cdr3_nt: TGTGCCAGTAGTATCGGGGGGCGACAAGAGACCCAGTACTTC; cdr3_aa: CASSIGGRQETQYF
v_call: TRBV7-9; d_call: -; j_call: TRBJ2-1; clone_size: -; cdr3_nt: TGTGCCAGCAGCTTAGGCGGACTTTCATACAATGAGCAGTTCTTC; cdr3_aa: CASSLGGLSYNEQFF
v_call: TRBV27; d_call: -; j_call: TRBJ1-3; clone_size: -; cdr3_nt: TGTGCCAGCAGTTTAAAGGGGCCGGGGTTTGGAAACACCATATATTTT; cdr3_aa: CASSLKGPGFGNTIYF
v_call: TRBV15; d_call: -; j_call: TRBJ2-3; clone_size: -; cdr3_nt: TGTGCCACCAGCAGAGATGTTCAGCGCACTAGCACAGATACGCAGTATTTT; cdr3_aa: CATSRDVQRTSTDTQYF
v_call: TRBV19; d_call: -; j_call: TRBJ2-4; clone_size: -; cdr3_nt: TGTGCCAGTAGTATAGGAGGATTGAGGGGGGGCAAAAACATTCAGTACTTC; cdr3_aa: CASSIGGLRGGKNIQYF
v_call: TRBV2; d_call: TRBD2; j_call: TRBJ2-1; clone_size: -; cdr3_nt: TGTGCCAGCGCAGACCTAGCGGGAGAGAGGGAGCAGTTCTTC; cdr3_aa: CASADLAGEREQFF
v_call: TRBV7-9; d_call: -; j_call: TRBJ2-3; clone_size: -; cdr3_nt: TGTGCCAGCAGAAACCCGAGGGGGGAGGGCTCAGTGGATACGCAGTATTTT; cdr3_aa: CASRNPRGEGSVDTQYF
v_call: TRBV1; d_call: -; j_call: TRBJ2-7; clone_size: -; cdr3_nt: TGCACCAGCAGCCAAGATCAGTGGCTAAGTATCCACGAGCAGTACTTC; cdr3_aa: CTSSQDQWLSIHEQYF
v_call: TRBV28; d_call: -; j_call: TRBJ1-5; clone_size: -; cdr3_nt: TGTGCCAGCAGTGGGGGATCTCGAGGCAATCAGCCCCAGCATTTT; cdr3_aa: CASSGGSRGNQPQHF
v_call: TRBV6-5; d_call: TRBD2; j_call: TRBJ2-7; clone_size: -; cdr3_nt: TGTGCCAGCAGTTTGGGCGGGAGAGTCTACGAGCAGTACTTC; cdr3_aa: CASSLGGRVYEQYF
v_call: TRBV4-3; d_call: -; j_call: TRBJ1-2; clone_size: -; cdr3_nt: TGCGCCAGCAGCCAAGATAGGGCCCCCGGCCTGCGGGGCTACACCTTC; cdr3_aa: CASSQDRAPGLRGYTF
v_call: TRBV9; d_call: -; j_call: TRBJ1-2; clone_size: -; cdr3_nt: TGTGCCAGCAGCCCCCGCATTTCCTATGGCTACACCTTC; cdr3_aa: CASSPRISYGYTF
v_call: TRBV4-1; d_call: -; j_call: TRBJ2-1; clone_size: -; cdr3_nt: TGCGCCAGCAGCCAAGAGGGGAGTTCCTACAATGAGCAGTTCTTC; cdr3_aa: CASSQEGSSYNEQFF
v_call: TRBV7-2; d_call: -; j_call: TRBJ2-7; clone_size: -; cdr3_nt: TGTGCCAGCAGCAAATCGCTAGCGCCGTACGACGAGCAGTACTTC; cdr3_aa: CASSKSLAPYDEQYF
v_call: TRBV19; d_call: TRBD2; j_call: TRBJ2-3; clone_size: -; cdr3_nt: TGTGTCAGTAGTTGGACTAGCGGGTCTCTAGATACGCAGTATTTT; cdr3_aa: CVSSWTSGSLDTQYF
v_call: TRBV28; d_call: TRBD2; j_call: TRBJ2-1; clone_size: -; cdr3_nt: TGTGCCAGCAGTCGACTAGCAGATTACAATGAGCAGTTCTTC; cdr3_aa: CASSRLADYNEQFF
v_call: TRBV4-1; d_call: TRBD1; j_call: TRBJ2-2; clone_size: -; cdr3_nt: TGCGCCAGCAGCCCGGGACAGACCTCGGGGACCGGGGAGCTGTTTTTT; cdr3_aa: CASSPGQTSGTGELFF
v_call: TRBV14; d_call: TRBD2; j_call: TRBJ2-1; clone_size: -; cdr3_nt: TGTGCCAGCAGCGACAGCGGGAGCTGGGACAATGAGCAGTTCTTC; cdr3_aa: CASSDSGSWDNEQFF
v_call: TRBV9; d_call: TRBD2; j_call: TRBJ2-3; clone_size: once; cdr3_nt: TGTGCCAGCAGCGTGGCTAGCGGAAGGACAGATACGCAGTATTTT; cdr3_aa: CASSVASGRTDTQYF
v_call: TRBV30; d_call: -; j_call: TRBJ1-2; clone_size: -; cdr3_nt: TGTGCCTGGAGTCAGAACAGGGTCTATGGCTACACCTTC; cdr3_aa: CAWSQNRVYGYTF
v_call: TRBV7-2; d_call: -; j_call: TRBJ1-2; clone_size: once; cdr3_nt: TGTGCCAGCAGCTTACGGGACGGAGTCTTCTATGGCTACACCTTC; cdr3_aa: CASSLRDGVFYGYTF
v_call: TRBV9; d_call: -; j_call: TRBJ2-1; clone_size: -; cdr3_nt: TGTGCCAGCAGGCCCAGTCTGGGAGGTCGGAATGAGCAGTTCTTC; cdr3_aa: CASRPSLGGRNEQFF
v_call: TRBV27; d_call: TRBD2; j_call: TRBJ2-7; clone_size: -; cdr3_nt: TGTGCCAGCAATAGCGGGAGCGGCGAGCAGTACTTC; cdr3_aa: CASNSGSGEQYF
v_call: TRBV6-5; d_call: -; j_call: TRBJ2-5; clone_size: once; cdr3_nt: TGTGCCAGCAGTTACTCCATGTTGACAGTACAAGAGACCCAGTACTTC; cdr3_aa: CASSYSMLTVQETQYF
v_call: TRBV6-1; d_call: -; j_call: TRBJ1-1; clone_size: -; cdr3_nt: TGTGCCAGCACACTAGACACAATGAACACTGAAGCTTTCTTT; cdr3_aa: CASTLDTMNTEAFF
v_call: TRBV5-5; d_call: -; j_call: TRBJ2-5; clone_size: -; cdr3_nt: TGTGCCAGCAGCTTCGCGACCCAGGAGACCCAGTACTTC; cdr3_aa: CASSFATQETQYF